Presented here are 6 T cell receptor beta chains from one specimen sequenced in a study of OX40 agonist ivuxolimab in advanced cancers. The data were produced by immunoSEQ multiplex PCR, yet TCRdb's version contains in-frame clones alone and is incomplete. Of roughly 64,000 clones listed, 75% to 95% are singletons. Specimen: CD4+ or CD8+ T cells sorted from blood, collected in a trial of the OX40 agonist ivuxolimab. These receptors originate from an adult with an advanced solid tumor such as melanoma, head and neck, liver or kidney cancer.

The CDR3 protein is CASSPLGEKLFF. CDR3 sequence (DNA): TGTGCCAGCAGTCCCCTGGGCGAAAAACTGTTTTTT. The gene calls are TRBV6-6 and TRBJ1-4; D gene ambiguous. The V gene's germline CDR1 is MNHNY and CDR2 SVGAGI (reference sequence). V gave up 5 bases and J gave up 8 bases, with 9 bases separating them. There are 12 residues in the CDR3.

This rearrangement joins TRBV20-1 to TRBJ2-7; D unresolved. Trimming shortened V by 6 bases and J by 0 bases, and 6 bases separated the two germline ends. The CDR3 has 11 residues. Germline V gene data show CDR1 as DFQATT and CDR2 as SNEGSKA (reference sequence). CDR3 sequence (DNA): TGCAGTGCCAAGAGCTCCTACGAGCAGTACTTC. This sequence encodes CSAKSSYEQYF.

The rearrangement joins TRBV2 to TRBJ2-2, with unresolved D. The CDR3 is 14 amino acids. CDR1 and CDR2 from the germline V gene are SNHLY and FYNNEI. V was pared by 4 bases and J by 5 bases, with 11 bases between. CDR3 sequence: CASSGGTGTGELFF. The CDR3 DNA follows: TGTGCCAGCAGTGGAGGAACCGGGACCGGGGAGCTGTTTTTT. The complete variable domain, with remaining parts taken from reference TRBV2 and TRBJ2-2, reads EPEVTQTPSHQVTQMGQEVILRCVPISNHLYFYWYRQILGQKVEFLVSFYNNEISEKSEIFDDQFSVERPDGSNFTLKIRSTKLEDSAMYFCASSGGTGTGELFFGEGSRLTVL.

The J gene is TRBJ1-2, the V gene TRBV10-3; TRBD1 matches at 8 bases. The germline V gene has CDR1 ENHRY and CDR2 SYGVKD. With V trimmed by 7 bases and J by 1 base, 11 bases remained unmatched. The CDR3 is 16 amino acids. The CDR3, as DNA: TGTGCCATCAAGTTGGACAGGGAAGAGGATAACTATGGCTACACCTTC. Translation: CAIKLDREEDNYGYTF.

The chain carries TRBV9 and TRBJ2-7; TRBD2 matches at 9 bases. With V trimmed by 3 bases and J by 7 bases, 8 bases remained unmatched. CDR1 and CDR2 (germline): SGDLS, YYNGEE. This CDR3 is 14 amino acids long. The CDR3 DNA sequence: TGTGCCAGCAGCGCCCGCGTGGCGGGAGGGGAGCAGTACTTC. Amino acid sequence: CASSARVAGGEQYF.

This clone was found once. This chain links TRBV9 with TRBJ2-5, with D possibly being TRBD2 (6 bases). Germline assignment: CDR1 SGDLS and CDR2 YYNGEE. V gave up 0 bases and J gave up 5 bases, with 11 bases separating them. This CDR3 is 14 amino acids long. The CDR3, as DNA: TGTGCCAGCAGCGTAGCCGGGAGTCTGGAGACCCAGTACTTC. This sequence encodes CASSVAGSLETQYF. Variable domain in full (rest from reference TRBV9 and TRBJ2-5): DSGVTQTPKHLITATGQRVTLRCSPRSGDLSVYWYQQSLDQGLQFLIQYYNGEERAKGNILERFSAQQFPDLHSELNLSSLELGDSALYFCASSVAGSLETQYFGPGTRLLVL.